The source of this TCR beta chain is a study of monozygotic twins with cystic fibrosis. Across the whole study: Library input was about 3.3 micrograms of fragmented DNA, with about 15 PCR cycles.

In regard to this clone: Its antigen is still unknown.

This table comes from immunoSEQ multiplex PCR, and its TCRdb copy is limited to in-frame clones, with some not included. The table has some 10,000 clones, roughly 99.4% seen once. The length of the CDR3 is 22 residues. Study findings and constraints: No link emerged between shared CDR3 counts and age, concordance or severity. J usage was most co-twin-similar in 8 of 16 pairs, V in 13.

Sequenced input: blood. The chain combines TRBV21-1 with TRBJ2-7; the table's D call of TRBD2 was not tested on the DNA. TRBV21-1 is listed as a pseudogene. The sequence came from a man between 18 and 29 years old with cystic fibrosis. The CDR3 loop is CASSEGYLICVGQAGGYHEQYF. The CDR3 region has the DNA TGTGCCAGCAGCGAAGGTTATTTAATATGCGTTGGGCAAGCGGGAGGGTACCACGAGCAGTACTTC.